The present T cell receptor (beta chain) was sequenced within a study of T cells in localized non-small cell lung cancer. Overall study findings and caveats: Elevated circulating T cell density in blood was associated with longer overall survival. Because researchers sequenced only one region of the tumor, heterogeneity is still possible. Clonality of T cells reached its maximum in uninvolved adjacent lung, surpassing tumor.

This clone occurred a few times. Its antigen remains unknown. The CDR3 spans 14 residues. Germline V gene sequence: CDR1 MNHGY, CDR2 SAAAGT. The V segment lost 4 bases and the J segment 4 bases; nucleotides outside the gene matches: 5. Assay: immunoSEQ multiplex PCR; the TCRdb copy retains only in-frame clones and omits some. This sample carries fewer than 5,000 clones, about 30% of them seen once, and the ten largest clones take around 8.5%. The sequence was obtained from a woman aged 40-70 years with stage II squamous cell lung carcinoma. The chain couples TRBV6-8 to TRBJ2-3; 7 bases align to TRBD2. Sequenced material: lung tumor tissue, taken before any cancer treatment. The CDR3 protein is CASSFGLGSDTQYF. The DNA of the CDR3 is TGTGCCAGCAGTTTCGGACTAGGTTCAGATACGCAGTATTTT.